Below, 7 T cell receptor beta chains from the same sample are listed, as sequenced in a study of control samples from healthy donors and cancer patients. Profiled with immunoSEQ multiplex PCR; TCRdb holds only in-frame clones, not every one. The table has over 85,000 clones, approximately 88% seen once; the top ten hold around 40%. The sample comprised PBMCs. The receptors were gathered from a man in his sixties or seventies with lung cancer.

The chain employs TRBV27 and TRBJ2-1, with D perhaps matching TRBD2 (7 bases). V lost 5 bases and J 6 bases, leaving 20 bases between the germline ends. CDR3 length: 16 residues. Germline V CDR1 and CDR2: MNHEY, SMNVEV (reference sequence). Here the CDR3 DNA reads TGTGCCAGCAGTCCTTGGGGCGGGGGCCACTCCAATGAGCAGTTCTTC. It codes for CASSPWGGGHSNEQFF.

The CDR3 nucleotides are TGTGCCACCAGTGATTCGTACGGTCCCGGCTATGGCTACACCTTC. Protein sequence: CATSDSYGPGYGYTF. V and J are TRBV24-1 and TRBJ1-2; D gene ambiguous. Per germline, CDR1 KGHDR and CDR2 SFDVKD. The CDR3 totals 15 residues. V shed 2 bases and J shed 4 bases, with 13 bases lying between them.

The chain employs TRBV11-2 and TRBJ1-3; D not certain. Per the germline V gene, CDR1 is SGHAT and CDR2 is FQNNGV. The CDR3 loop spans 15 amino acids. Trimming left V 6 bases short and J 0 bases short, with 12 bases between. The CDR3 sequence: CASSQRTSSGNTIYF. Here the CDR3 DNA reads TGTGCCAGCAGTCAAAGGACCTCCTCTGGAAACACCATATATTTT.

The chain recombines TRBV7-9 with TRBJ1-5, with D uncertain. In germline, CDR1 is SEHNR, CDR2 FQNEAQ (reference sequence). V was pared by 2 bases and J by 0 bases, with 8 bases between. This CDR3 is built from 15 residues. The CDR3 DNA reads TGTGCCAGCAGCTTATCGGGCGGTAGCAATCAGCCCCAGCATTTT. Translation gives CASSLSGGSNQPQHF.

V and J are TRBV3-1 (or the pseudogene TRBV3-2) and TRBJ2-3, with TRBD2 matching over 11 bases. Germline CDR1 is LGHDT and CDR2 is YNNKEL (reference sequence). The junction had 2 bases not matched to a gene; V was cut back by 3 bases and J by 0 bases. CDR3 length: 16 residues. The CDR3, as DNA: TGTGCCAGCAGCCAGGGGACTAGCGGAAGCACAGATACGCAGTATTTT. Its translation: CASSQGTSGSTDTQYF.

V is TRBV7-9 and J is TRBJ1-1, with unresolved D. V was cut by 5 bases and J by 1 base, with 14 bases left in between. The CDR3 contains 15 residues. Germline V gives CDR1 SEHNR, CDR2 FQNEAQ (reference sequence). CDR3 DNA sequence: TGTGCCAGCAGCCGGGTTGAGGGAGGGAACACTGAAGCTTTCTTT. This sequence encodes CASSRVEGGNTEAFF.

The genes are TRBV5-1 and TRBJ2-2, with 12 positions matching TRBD2. V lost 3 bases and J lost 6; bases outside the gene matches: 9. The V gene's germline CDR1 is SGHRS and CDR2 YFSETQ. The CDR3 contains 17 residues. This CDR3 reads CASSSTLAGGQSGELFF. The CDR3 DNA sequence: TGCGCCAGCAGCTCGACCCTAGCGGGGGGGCAGTCCGGGGAGCTGTTTTTT. Full variable domain (missing parts from reference TRBV5-1 and TRBJ2-2): KAGVTQTPRYLIKTRGQQVTLSCSPISGHRSVSWYQQTPGQGLQFLFEYFSETQRNKGNFPGRFSGRQFSNSRSEMNVSTLELGDSALYLCASSSTLAGGQSGELFFGEGSRLTVL.